This TCR beta chain emerged from a study of T and B cells in COVID-19 patients. The CDR3 consists of 16 residues. V lost 0 bases, J lost 7 bases, and 4 bases stayed unmatched. Looked up from germline, CDR1 is MGHRA and CDR2 is YSYEKL. TRB was amplified from approximately 250-480 ng of blood genomic DNA. TRB rearrangements were amplified by multiplex PCR with BIOMED2 TRB-A/B primers. Via MiXCR, TCRdb re-called the multiplex PCR reads, giving one row per CDR3 protein. The table has some 5,800 distinct CDR3 sequences, about a quarter seen once. The gene calls are TRBV4-1 and TRBJ2-2; 11 nucleotides line up with TRBD2. Sequenced sample: blood. The TCR was taken from a human donor with active COVID-19. CDR3 in DNA: TGCGCCAGCAGCCAAGAACTAGCGGGGGCCGGCGGGGAGCTGTTTTTT. It translates to CASSQELAGAGGELFF.